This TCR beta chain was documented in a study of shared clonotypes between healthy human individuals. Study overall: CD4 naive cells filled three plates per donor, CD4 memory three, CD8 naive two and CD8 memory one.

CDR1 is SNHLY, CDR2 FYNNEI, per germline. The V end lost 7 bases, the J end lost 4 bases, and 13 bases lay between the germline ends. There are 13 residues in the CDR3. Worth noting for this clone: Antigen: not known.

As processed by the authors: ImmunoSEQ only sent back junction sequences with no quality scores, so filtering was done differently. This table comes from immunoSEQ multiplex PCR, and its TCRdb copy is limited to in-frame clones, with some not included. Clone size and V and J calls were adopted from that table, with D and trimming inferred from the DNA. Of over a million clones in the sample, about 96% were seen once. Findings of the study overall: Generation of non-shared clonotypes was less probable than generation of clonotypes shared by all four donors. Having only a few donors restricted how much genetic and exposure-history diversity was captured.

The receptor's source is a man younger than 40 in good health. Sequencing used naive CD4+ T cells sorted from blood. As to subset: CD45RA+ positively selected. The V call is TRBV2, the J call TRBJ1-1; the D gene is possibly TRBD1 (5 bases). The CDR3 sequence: CASTPRGGTEAFF. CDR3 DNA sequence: TGTGCCAGCACCCCCCGGGGGGGCACTGAAGCTTTCTTT.